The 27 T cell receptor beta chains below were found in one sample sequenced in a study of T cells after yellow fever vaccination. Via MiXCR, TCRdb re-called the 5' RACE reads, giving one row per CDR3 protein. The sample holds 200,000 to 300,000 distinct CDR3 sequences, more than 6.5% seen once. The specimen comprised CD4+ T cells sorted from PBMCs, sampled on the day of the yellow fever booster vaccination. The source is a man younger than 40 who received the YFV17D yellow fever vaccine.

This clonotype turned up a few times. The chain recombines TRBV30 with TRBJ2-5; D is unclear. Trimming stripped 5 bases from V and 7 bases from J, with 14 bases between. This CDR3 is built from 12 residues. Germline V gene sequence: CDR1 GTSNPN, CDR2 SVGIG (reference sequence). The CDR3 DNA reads TGTGCCTGGCGACTTCCGTCCGGGACCCAGTACTTC. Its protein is CAWRLPSGTQYF.

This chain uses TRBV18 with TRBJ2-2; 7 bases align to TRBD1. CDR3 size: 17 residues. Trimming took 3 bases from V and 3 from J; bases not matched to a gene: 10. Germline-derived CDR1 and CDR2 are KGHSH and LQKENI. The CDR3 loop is CASSPATGSMYTGELFF. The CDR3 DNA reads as TGTGCCAGCTCACCCGCGACAGGGAGTATGTACACCGGGGAGCTGTTTTTT.

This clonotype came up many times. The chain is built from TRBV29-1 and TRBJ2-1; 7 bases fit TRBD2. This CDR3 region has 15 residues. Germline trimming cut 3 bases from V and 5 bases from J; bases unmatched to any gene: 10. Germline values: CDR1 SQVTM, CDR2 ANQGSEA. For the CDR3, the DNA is TGCAGCGTTGATTTGGTCCCTAGCGGAGACAATGAGCAGTTCTTC. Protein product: CSVDLVPSGDNEQFF.

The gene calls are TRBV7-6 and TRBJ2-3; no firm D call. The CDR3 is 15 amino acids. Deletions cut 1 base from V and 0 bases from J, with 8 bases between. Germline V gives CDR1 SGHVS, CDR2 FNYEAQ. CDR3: CASSLGSWSTDTQYF. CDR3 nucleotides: TGTGCCAGCAGCTTAGGGTCGTGGAGCACAGATACGCAGTATTTT.

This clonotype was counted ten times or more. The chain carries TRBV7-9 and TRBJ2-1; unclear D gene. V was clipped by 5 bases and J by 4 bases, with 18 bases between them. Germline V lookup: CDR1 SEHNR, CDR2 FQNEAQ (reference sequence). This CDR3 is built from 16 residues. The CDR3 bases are TGTGCCAGCAGCCCCCCCACCGTTTTATCTTACAATGAGCAGTTCTTC. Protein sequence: CASSPPTVLSYNEQFF. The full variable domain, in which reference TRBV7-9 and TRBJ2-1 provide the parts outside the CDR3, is DTGVSQNPRHKITKRGQNVTFRCDPISEHNRLYWYRQTLGQGPEFLTYFQNEAQLEKSRLLSDRFSAERPKGSFSTLEIQRTEQGDSAMYLCASSPPTVLSYNEQFFGPGTRLTVL.

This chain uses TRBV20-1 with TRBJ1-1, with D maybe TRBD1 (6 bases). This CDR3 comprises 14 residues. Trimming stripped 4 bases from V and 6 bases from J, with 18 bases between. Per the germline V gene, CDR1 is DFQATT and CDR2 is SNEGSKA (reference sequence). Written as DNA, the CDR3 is TGCAGTGCTAAGATTCCGACAGGCGGGGCTGAAGCTTTCTTT. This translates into CSAKIPTGGAEAFF.

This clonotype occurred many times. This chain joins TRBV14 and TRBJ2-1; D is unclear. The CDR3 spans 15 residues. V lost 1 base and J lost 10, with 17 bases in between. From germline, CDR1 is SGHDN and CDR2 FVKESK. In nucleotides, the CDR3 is TGTGCCAGCAGCCAAGCGTTGGGCAGGATGCGGGAGCAGTTCTTC. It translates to CASSQALGRMREQFF.

The CDR3 reads CSATTANTGELFF. CDR3 nucleotides: TGCAGTGCTACGACAGCGAACACCGGGGAGCTGTTTTTT. The genes are TRBV20-1 and TRBJ2-2, with D possibly matching TRBD1 (5 bases). The CDR3 is 13 residues long. CDR1 and CDR2 (germline): DFQATT, SNEGSKA (reference sequence). The germline V and J ends were trimmed by 4 bases and 0 bases, with 6 bases remaining between them.

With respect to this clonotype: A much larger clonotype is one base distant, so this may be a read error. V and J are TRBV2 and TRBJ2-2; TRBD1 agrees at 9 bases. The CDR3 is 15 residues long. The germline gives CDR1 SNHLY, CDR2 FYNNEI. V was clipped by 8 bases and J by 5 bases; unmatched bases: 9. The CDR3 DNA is TGTGCCAGCTGTGGGAGACAGGGGGGAACCGGGGAGCTGTTTTTT. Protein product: CASCGRQGGTGELFF.

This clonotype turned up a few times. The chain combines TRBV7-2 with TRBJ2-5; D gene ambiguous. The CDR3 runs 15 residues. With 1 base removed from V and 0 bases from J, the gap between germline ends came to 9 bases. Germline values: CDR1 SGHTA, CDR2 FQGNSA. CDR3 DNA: TGTGCCAGCAGCTTAGGAGACCTCTACCAAGAGACCCAGTACTTC. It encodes CASSLGDLYQETQYF.

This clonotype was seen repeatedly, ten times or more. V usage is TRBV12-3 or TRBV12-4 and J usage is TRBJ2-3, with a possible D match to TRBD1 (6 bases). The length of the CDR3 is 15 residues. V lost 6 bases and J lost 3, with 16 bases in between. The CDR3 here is CASSLGPGVTDTQYF. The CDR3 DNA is TGTGCCAGCAGCCTGGGTCCAGGGGTGACAGATACGCAGTATTTT.

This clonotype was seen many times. The CDR3 DNA reads as TGCAGTGCTAGAGTACAGGGGGAGACCCAGTACTTC. Translation: CSARVQGETQYF. The V gene is TRBV20-1, the J gene TRBJ2-5; 7 bases match TRBD1. The CDR3 consists of 12 residues. The germline V gene has CDR1 DFQATT and CDR2 SNEGSKA (reference sequence). The V segment lost 1 base and the J segment 5 bases; nucleotides outside the gene matches: 1.

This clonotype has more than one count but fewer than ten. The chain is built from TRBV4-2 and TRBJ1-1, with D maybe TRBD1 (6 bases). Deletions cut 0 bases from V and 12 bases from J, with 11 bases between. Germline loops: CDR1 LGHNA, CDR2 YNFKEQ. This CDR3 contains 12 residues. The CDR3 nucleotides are TGTGCCAGCAGCCAAGATTCGGGGGCTCCTTTCTTT. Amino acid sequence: CASSQDSGAPFF.

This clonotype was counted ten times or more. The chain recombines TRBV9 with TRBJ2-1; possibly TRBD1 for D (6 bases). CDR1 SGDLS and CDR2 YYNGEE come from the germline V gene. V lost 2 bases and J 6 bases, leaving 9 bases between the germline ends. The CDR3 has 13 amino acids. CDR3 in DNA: TGTGCCAGCAGCGTCAGGGGTGGCAATGAGCAGTTCTTC. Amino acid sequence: CASSVRGGNEQFF.

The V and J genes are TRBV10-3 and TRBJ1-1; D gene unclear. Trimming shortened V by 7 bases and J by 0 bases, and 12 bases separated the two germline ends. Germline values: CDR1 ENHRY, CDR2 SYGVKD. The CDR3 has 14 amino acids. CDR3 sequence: CAIKLDGLNTEAFF. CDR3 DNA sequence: TGTGCCATCAAGCTAGACGGCTTGAACACTGAAGCTTTCTTT.

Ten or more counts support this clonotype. The CDR3 nucleotides read TGTGCCAGCAGCGTCGGTTTACTAGCGGGCACAGATACGCAGTATTTT. Protein sequence: CASSVGLLAGTDTQYF. This sequence joins TRBV5-4 and TRBJ2-3; 8 bases agree with TRBD2. CDR3 length equals 16 residues. Germline V gene lookup returns CDR1 SGHNT and CDR2 YYREEE (reference sequence). V gave up 4 bases and J gave up 1 base; unmatched junction bases: 8.

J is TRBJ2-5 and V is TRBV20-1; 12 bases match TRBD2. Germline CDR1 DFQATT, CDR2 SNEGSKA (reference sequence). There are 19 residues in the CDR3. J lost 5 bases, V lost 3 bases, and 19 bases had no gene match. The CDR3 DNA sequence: TGCAGTGCTAGTGGGGACCTGATACTAGCGGGAGGCCTGGAGGAGACCCAGTACTTC. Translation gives CSASGDLILAGGLEETQYF.

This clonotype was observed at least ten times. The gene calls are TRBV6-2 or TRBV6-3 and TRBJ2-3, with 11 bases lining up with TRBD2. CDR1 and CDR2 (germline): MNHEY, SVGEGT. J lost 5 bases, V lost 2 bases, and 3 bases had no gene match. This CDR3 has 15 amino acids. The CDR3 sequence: CASSYPGTSGDTQYF. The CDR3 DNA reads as TGTGCCAGCAGTTACCCCGGGACTAGCGGAGATACGCAGTATTTT.

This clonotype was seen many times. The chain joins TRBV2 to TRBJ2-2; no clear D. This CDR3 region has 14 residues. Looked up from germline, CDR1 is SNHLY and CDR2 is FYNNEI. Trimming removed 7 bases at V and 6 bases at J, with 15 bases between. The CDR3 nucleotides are TGTGCCAGCATTACCGCCCGGGCCGCCGGGGAGCTGTTTTTT. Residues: CASITARAAGELFF.

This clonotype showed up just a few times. CDR3 bases: TGTGCCAGCAGCGCGGATAGTGTAGGAGCGCAGTATTTT. Protein product: CASSADSVGAQYF. The V gene is TRBV5-4, the J gene TRBJ2-3; D is unresolved. The length of the CDR3 is 13 residues. The V end lost 4 bases, the J end lost 10 bases, and 16 bases lay between the germline ends. Germline loops: CDR1 SGHNT, CDR2 YYREEE (reference sequence). Based on the CDR3 plus reference TRBV5-4 and TRBJ2-3, the full variable domain is ETGVTQSPTHLIKTRGQQVTLRCSSQSGHNTVSWYQQALGQGPQFIFQYYREEENGRGNFPPRFSGLQFPNYSSELNVNALELDDSALYLCASSADSVGAQYFGPGTRLTVL.

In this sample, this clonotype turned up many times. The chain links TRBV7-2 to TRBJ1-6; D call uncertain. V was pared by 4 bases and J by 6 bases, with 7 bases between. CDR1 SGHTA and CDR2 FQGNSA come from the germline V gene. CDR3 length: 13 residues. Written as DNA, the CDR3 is TGTGCCAGCAGCTCAACGCTTAATTCACCCCTCCACTTT. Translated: CASSSTLNSPLHF.

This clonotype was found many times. CDR3 residues: CSARDAGGGETQYF. CDR3 DNA sequence: TGCAGTGCTAGAGATGCGGGAGGGGGGGAGACCCAGTACTTC. This chain joins TRBV20-1 and TRBJ2-5, with TRBD2 matching 9 bases. V shed 0 bases, J shed 5 bases, and the junction held 4 bases outside the gene matches. Looked up from germline, CDR1 is DFQATT and CDR2 is SNEGSKA (reference sequence). The CDR3 runs to 14 residues.

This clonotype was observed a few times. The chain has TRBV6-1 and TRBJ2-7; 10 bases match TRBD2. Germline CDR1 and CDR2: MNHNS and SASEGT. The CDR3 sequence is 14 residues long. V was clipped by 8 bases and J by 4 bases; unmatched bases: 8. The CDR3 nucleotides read TGTGCCAGCTGTCGGGCTAGCGGGAGTTACGAGCAGTACTTC. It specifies CASCRASGSYEQYF.

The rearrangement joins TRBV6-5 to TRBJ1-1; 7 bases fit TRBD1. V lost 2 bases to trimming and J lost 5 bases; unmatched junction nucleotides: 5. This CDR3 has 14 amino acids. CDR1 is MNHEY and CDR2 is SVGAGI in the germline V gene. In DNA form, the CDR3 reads TGTGCCAGCAGTTACGACAGGGAATCAACTGAAGCTTTCTTT. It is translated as CASSYDRESTEAFF.

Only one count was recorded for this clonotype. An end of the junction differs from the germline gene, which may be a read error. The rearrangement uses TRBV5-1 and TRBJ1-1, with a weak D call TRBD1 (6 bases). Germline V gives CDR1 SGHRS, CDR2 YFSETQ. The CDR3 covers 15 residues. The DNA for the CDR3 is TGCGCCAGCAGCTTGGCCGCAGGGGCGTTGGCTGAAGCTCTCTTT. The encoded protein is CASSLAAGALAEALF.

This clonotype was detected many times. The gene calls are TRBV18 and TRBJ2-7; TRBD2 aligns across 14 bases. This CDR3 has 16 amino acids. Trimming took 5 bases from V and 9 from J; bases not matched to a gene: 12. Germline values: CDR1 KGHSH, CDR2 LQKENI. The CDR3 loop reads CASSETGLAGENVQYF. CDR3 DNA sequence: TGTGCCAGCTCAGAAACGGGACTAGCGGGAGAAAATGTGCAGTACTTC. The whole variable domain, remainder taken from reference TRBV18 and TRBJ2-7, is NAGVMQNPRHLVRRRGQEARLRCSPMKGHSHVYWYRQLPEEGLKFMVYLQKENIIDESGMPKERFSAEFPKEGPSILRIQQVVRGDSAAYFCASSETGLAGENVQYFGPGTRLTVT.

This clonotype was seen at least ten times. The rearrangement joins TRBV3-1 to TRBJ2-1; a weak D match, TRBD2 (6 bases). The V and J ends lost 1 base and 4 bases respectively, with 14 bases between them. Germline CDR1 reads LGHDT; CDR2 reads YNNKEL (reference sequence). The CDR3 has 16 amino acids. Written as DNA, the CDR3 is TGTGCCAGCAGCCAAGCTTTTACGGGAGATTACAATGAGCAGTTCTTC. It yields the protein CASSQAFTGDYNEQFF.